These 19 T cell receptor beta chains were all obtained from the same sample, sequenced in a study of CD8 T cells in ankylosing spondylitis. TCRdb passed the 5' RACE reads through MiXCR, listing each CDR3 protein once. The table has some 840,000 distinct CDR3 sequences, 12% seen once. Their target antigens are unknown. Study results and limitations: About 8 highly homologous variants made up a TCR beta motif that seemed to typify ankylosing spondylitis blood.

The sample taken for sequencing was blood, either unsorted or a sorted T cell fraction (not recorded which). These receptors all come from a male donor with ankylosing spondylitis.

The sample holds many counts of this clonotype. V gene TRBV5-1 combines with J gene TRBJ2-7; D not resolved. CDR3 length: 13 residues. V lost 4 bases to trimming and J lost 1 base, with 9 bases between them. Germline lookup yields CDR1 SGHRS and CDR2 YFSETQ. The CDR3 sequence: CASSGISSYEQYF. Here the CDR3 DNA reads TGCGCCAGCAGCGGGATTTCTTCCTACGAGCAGTACTTC. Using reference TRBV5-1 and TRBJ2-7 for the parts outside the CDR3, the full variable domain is KAGVTQTPRYLIKTRGQQVTLSCSPISGHRSVSWYQQTPGQGLQFLFEYFSETQRNKGNFPGRFSGRQFSNSRSEMNVSTLELGDSALYLCASSGISSYEQYFGPGTRLTVT.

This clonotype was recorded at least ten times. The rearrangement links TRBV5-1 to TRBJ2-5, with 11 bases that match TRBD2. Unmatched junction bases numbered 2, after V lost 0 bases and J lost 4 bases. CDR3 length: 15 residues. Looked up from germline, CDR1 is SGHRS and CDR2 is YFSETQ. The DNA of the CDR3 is TGCGCCAGCAGCTTGGCCGGGACTAGCGGAGAGACCCAGTACTTC. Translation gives CASSLAGTSGETQYF. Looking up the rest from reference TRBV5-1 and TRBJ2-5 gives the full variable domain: KAGVTQTPRYLIKTRGQQVTLSCSPISGHRSVSWYQQTPGQGLQFLFEYFSETQRNKGNFPGRFSGRQFSNSRSEMNVSTLELGDSALYLCASSLAGTSGETQYFGPGTRLLVL.

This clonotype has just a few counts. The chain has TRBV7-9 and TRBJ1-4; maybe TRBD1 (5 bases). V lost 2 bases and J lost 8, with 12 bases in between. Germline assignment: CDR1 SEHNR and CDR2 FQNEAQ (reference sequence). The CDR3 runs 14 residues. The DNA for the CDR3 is TGTGCCAGCAGCTTATTACCTAGGGACGAAAAACTGTTTTTT. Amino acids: CASSLLPRDEKLFF.

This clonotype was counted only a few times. The CDR3 region has the DNA TGTGCCAGCAGACCAGCAGGGGCTCCCTATGGCTACACCTTC. Residues: CASRPAGAPYGYTF. The chain is built from TRBV6-1 and TRBJ1-2; D possibly corresponds to TRBD1 (6 bases). This CDR3 has 14 amino acids. The V gene's germline CDR1 is MNHNS and CDR2 SASEGT. The V end lost 6 bases, the J end lost 4 bases, and 15 bases lay between the germline ends.

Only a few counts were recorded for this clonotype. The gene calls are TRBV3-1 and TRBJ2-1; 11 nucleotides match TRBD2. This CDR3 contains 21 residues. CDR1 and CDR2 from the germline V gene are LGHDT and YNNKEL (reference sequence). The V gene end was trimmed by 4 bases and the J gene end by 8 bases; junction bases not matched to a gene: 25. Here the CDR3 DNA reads TGTGCCAGCAGCCCACCCCCATCCGGGACTAGCGGTACTCTCTCCCGGGATGAGCAGTTCTTC. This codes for CASSPPPSGTSGTLSRDEQFF.

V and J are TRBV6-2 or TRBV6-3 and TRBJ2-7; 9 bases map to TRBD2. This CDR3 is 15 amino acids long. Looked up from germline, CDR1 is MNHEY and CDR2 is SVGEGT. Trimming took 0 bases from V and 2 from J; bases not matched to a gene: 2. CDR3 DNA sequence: TGTGCCAGCAGTTACTCGCCTAGCGGGACCTACGAGCAGTACTTC. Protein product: CASSYSPSGTYEQYF.

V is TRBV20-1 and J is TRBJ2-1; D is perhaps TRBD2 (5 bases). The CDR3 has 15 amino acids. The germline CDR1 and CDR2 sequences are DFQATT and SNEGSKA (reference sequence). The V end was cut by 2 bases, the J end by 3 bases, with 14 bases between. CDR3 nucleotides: TGCAGTGCTAGAACTCGGGAAGGTAGCTACAATGAGCAGTTCTTC. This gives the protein CSARTREGSYNEQFF.

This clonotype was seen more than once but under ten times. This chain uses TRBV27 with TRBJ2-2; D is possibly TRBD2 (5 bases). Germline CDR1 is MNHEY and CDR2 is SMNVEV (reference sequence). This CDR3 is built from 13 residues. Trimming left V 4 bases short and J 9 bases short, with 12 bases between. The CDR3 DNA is TGTGCCAGCAGTTACCTAGGGAGCCGGGAGCTGTTTTTT. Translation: CASSYLGSRELFF.

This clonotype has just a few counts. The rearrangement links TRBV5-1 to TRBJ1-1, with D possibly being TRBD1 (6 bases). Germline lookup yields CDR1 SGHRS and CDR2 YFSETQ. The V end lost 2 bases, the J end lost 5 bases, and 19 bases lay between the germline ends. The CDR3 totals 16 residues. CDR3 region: CASSFPMGGTGTEAFF. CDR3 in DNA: TGCGCCAGCAGCTTTCCGATGGGGGGCACAGGAACTGAAGCTTTCTTT.

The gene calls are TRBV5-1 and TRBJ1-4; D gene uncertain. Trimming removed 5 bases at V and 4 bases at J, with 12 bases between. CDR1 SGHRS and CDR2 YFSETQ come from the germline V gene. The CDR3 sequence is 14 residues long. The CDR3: CASSSDGGNEKLFF. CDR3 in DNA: TGCGCCAGCAGTTCTGACGGAGGTAATGAAAAACTGTTTTTT.

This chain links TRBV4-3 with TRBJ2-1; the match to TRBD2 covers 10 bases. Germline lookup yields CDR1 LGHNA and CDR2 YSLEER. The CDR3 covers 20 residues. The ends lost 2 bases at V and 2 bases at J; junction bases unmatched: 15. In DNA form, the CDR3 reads TGCGCCAGCAGCCAATTCCGGGGCGATCGACTAGCGGGTACCTACAATGAGCAGTTCTTC. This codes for CASSQFRGDRLAGTYNEQFF.

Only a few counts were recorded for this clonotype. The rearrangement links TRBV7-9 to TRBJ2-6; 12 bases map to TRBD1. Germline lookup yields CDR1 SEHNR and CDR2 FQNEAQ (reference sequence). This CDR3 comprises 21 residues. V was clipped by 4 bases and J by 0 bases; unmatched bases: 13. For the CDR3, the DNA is TGTGCCAGCAGCTCCTCCGGGACAGGGGGCGATAAGAGCTCTGGGGCCAACGTCCTGACTTTC. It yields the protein CASSSSGTGGDKSSGANVLTF.

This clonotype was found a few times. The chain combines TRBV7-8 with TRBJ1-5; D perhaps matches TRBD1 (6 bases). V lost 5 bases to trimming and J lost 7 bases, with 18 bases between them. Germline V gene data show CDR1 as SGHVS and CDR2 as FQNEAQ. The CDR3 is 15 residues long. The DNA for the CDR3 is TGTGCCAGCAGCAGATCGACAGGCACGGACCAGCCCCAGCATTTT. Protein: CASSRSTGTDQPQHF.

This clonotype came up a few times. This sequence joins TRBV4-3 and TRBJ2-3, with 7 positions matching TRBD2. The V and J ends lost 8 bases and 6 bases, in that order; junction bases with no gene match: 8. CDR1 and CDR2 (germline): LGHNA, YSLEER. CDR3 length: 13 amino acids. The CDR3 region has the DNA TGCGCCAGCGGTTGGACTAGTTACGATACGCAGTATTTT. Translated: CASGWTSYDTQYF.

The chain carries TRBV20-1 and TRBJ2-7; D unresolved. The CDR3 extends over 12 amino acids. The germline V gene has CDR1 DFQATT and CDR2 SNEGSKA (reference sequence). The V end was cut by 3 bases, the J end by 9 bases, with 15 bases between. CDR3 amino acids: CSASGSPSGQYF. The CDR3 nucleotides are TGCAGTGCTAGCGGCAGCCCGTCGGGGCAGTACTTC.

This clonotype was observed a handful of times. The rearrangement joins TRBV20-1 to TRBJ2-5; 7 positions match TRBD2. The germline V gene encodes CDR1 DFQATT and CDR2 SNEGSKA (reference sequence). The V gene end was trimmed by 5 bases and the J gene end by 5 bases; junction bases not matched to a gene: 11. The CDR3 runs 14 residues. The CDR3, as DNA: TGCAGTGCTTTGGCCCCTAGGCGGGGGGAGACCCAGTACTTC. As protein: CSALAPRRGETQYF.

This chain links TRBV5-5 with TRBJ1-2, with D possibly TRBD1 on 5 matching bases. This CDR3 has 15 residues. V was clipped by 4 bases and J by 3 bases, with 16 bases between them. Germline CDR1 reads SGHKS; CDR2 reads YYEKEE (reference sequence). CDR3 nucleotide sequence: TGTGCCAGCAGCCCGGGACCCCGGAGGGACTATGGCTACACCTTC. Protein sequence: CASSPGPRRDYGYTF.

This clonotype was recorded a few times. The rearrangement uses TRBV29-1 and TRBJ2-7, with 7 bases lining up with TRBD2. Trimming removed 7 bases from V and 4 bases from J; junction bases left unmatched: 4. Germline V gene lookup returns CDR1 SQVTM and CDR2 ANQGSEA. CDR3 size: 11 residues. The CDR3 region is CSAQAGYEQYF. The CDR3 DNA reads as TGCAGCGCCCAAGCGGGGTACGAGCAGTACTTC.

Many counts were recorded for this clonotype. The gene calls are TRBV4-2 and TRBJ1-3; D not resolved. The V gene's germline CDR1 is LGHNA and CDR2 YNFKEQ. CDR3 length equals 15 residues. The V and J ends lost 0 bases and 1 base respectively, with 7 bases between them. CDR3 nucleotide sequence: TGTGCCAGCAGCCAAGATCTCACTTCTGGAAACACCATATATTTT. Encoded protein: CASSQDLTSGNTIYF.